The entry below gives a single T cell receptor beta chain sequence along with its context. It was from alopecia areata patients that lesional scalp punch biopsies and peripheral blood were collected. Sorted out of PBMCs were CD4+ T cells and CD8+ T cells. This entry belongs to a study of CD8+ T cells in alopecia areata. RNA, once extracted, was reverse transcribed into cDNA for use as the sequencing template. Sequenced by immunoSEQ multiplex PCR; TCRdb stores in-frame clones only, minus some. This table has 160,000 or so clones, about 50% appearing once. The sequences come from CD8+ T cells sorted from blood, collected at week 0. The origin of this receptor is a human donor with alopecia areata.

The CDR3 sequence is CSAPGSYNEQFF. DNA for the CDR3: TGCAGCGCCCCGGGTTCCTACAATGAGCAGTTCTTC. The rearrangement joins TRBV29-1 to TRBJ2-1, with D unresolved. The CDR3 loop spans 12 amino acids. Germline lookup yields CDR1 SQVTM and CDR2 ANQGSEA. Trimming shortened V by 7 bases and J by 1 base, and 8 bases separated the two germline ends.